These T cell receptor beta chains were read from a single sample in a study of blood T cell repertoires in COVID-19. Sequenced by immunoSEQ multiplex PCR; TCRdb stores in-frame clones only, minus some. The sample holds about 170,000 clones; 65% to 80% are singletons and the top ten take roughly 8.3%. Input material: peripheral blood. These TCRs come from a man between 60 and 75 years old with acute or convalescent COVID-19. Each CDR3 is given without its conserved first and last residue.

v_call	j_call	cdr3_aa
TRBV7-2	TRBJ1-1	ASSFSKANTEAF
TRBV19	TRBJ2-7	ASSISGFTYEQY
TRBV2	TRBJ2-1	ASSKLAGEWYNEQF
TRBV5-1	TRBJ2-3	ASSSWTSGSTDTQY
TRBV5-1	TRBJ2-7	ASTNSGVAYEQY
TRBV24-1	TRBJ2-1	ATSDPNPDRGYNEQF
TRBV28	TRBJ1-1	ASTLGGALTEAF
TRBV12-3/TRBV12-4	TRBJ2-2	ASSYRYAGELF
TRBV10-3	TRBJ2-2	AISELAGFTGELF
TRBV7-6	TRBJ2-7	ASSLEGTGLNSLEQY
TRBV27	TRBJ2-1	ASGPQSETGADEQF
TRBV19	TRBJ2-3	ASGLGGGSTDTQY
TRBV6-5	TRBJ2-7	ASSLQGYEQY
TRBV19	TRBJ2-3	ASSIDAASSTDTQY
TRBV11-2	TRBJ1-6	ASSLGYARALGDSPLH
TRBV11-2	TRBJ1-1	ASSSVTGGLNTEAF
TRBV12-3/TRBV12-4	TRBJ2-7	ASSSQTDEQY
TRBV19	TRBJ1-2	ASIKRTGGNTNYGYT
TRBV19	TRBJ2-1	ASSIDRGNEQF
TRBV7-2	TRBJ2-3	ASSRRISRGQGGPDTQY
TRBV5-5	TRBJ1-5	ASSATGGNQPQH
TRBV4-1	TRBJ2-3	ASSQEIIPTSPNTQY
TRBV5-1	TRBJ1-3	ASSIGSFGNTIY
TRBV15	TRBJ2-7	ATSRPGQGLSSYEQY
TRBV21-1	TRBJ2-5	ASSKIRQQETQY
TRBV7-2	TRBJ1-1	ASTLTGFREAF
TRBV14	TRBJ1-2	ASSVQGYGYT
TRBV7-2	TRBJ1-6	ASSADRGTSYNSPLH
TRBV12-3/TRBV12-4	TRBJ1-5	ASDARGHQPQH
TRBV7-3	TRBJ2-1	ASSLLRTSGGRNEQF
TRBV11-2	TRBJ2-7	ASSSPRTGYYEQY
TRBV7-3	TRBJ2-5	ASSQMGQIQETQY
TRBV6-2/TRBV6-3	TRBJ2-1	ASSVNRKYYNEQF
TRBV5-1	TRBJ1-1	ASSFSGHVGDTEAF
TRBV6-5	TRBJ2-3	ASSLLAGTTDTQY
TRBV6-6	TRBJ2-1	ASSYIQGIEQF
TRBV3-1/TRBV3-2	TRBJ2-2	ASSQARGVNTGELF
TRBV5-5	TRBJ2-2	ASSLKGGARTGELF
TRBV5-1	TRBJ1-2	ASSPNPGQTTNYGYT
TRBV20-1	TRBJ1-4	RGGNREKLF
TRBV11-2	TRBJ2-2	ASSFTAGTSDTGELF
TRBV5-1	TRBJ2-3	ASSFNEVRYSTDTQY
TRBV5-6	TRBJ2-2	ASSLQGHGELF
TRBV28	TRBJ2-5	ASRPDIQETQY
TRBV5-4	TRBJ1-1	ASSFDRDRVDTEAF
TRBV18	TRBJ1-2	ASSPPGSLNYGYT
TRBV4-1	TRBJ1-2	ASSQLFTRTGRMNYGYT
TRBV7-3	TRBJ2-1	ASSDRQGTYNEQF
TRBV6-7	TRBJ1-6	ASSYSGQSSYNSPLH
TRBV19	TRBJ2-1	ASSNGLPGSNEQF